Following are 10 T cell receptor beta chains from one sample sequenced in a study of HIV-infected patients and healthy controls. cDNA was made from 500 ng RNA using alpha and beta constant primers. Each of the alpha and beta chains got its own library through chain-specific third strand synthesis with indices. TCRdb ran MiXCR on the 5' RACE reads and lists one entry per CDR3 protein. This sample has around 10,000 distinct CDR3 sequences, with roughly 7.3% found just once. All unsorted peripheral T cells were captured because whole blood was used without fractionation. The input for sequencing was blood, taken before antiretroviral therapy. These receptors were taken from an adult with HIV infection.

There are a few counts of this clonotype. The CDR3 sequence is CAWSLVPFYEQYF. The CDR3 nucleotides are TGTGCCTGGAGTCTGGTCCCGTTCTACGAGCAGTACTTC. The chain combines TRBV30 with TRBJ2-7; the D is unclear. The CDR3 runs 13 residues. V shed 2 bases and J shed 3 bases, with 11 bases lying between them. The V gene's germline CDR1 is GTSNPN and CDR2 SVGIG (reference sequence).

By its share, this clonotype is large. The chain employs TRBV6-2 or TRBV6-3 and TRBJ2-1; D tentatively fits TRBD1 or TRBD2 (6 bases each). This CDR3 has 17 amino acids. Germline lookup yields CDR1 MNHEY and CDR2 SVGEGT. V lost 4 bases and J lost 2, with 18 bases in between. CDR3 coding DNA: TGTGCCAGCAGTTCCGCCTTAGGGGGGCCGACCTACAATGAGCAGTTCTTC. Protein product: CASSSALGGPTYNEQFF.

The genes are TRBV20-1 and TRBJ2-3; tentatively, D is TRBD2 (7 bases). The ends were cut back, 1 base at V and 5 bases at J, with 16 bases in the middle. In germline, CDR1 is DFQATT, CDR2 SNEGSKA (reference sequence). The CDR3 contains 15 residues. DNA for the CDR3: TGCAGTGCTAGAGGATCGCGGGGGCCCCAAGATACGCAGTATTTT. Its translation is CSARGSRGPQDTQYF.

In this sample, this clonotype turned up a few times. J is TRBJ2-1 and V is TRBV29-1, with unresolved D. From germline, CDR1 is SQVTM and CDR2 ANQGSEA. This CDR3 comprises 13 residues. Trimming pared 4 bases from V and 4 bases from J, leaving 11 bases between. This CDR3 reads CSVVRLFYNEQFF. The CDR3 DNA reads TGCAGCGTTGTAAGACTCTTTTACAATGAGCAGTTCTTC.

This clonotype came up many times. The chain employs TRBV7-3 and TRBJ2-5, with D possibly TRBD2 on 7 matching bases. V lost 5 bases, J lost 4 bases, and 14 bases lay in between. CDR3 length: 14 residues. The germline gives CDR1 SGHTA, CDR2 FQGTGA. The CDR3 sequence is CASSEGGRGETQYF. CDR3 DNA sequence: TGTGCCAGCAGCGAGGGGGGGCGAGGAGAGACCCAGTACTTC.

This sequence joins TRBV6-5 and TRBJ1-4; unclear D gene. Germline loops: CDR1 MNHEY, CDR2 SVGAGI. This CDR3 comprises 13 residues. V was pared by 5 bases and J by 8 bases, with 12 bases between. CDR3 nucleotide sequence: TGTGCCAGCAGTCGCGGTGGGTTAGAAAAACTGTTTTTT. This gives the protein CASSRGGLEKLFF.

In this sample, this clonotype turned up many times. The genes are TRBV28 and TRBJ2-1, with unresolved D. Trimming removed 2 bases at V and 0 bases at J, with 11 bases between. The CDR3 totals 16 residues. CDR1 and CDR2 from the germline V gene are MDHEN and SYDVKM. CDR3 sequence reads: CASSLVALSSYNEQFF. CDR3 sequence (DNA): TGTGCCAGCAGTTTAGTGGCCTTAAGCTCCTACAATGAGCAGTTCTTC.

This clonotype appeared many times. CDR3 in amino acids: CASSDTYTGELFF. For the CDR3, the DNA is TGTGCCAGCAGTGACACCTACACCGGGGAGCTGTTTTTT. The chain uses TRBV6-4 and TRBJ2-2; D ambiguous. V dropped 2 bases and J dropped 3 bases, with 4 bases sitting between them. This CDR3 contains 13 residues. Germline lookup yields CDR1 MRHNA and CDR2 SNTAGT.

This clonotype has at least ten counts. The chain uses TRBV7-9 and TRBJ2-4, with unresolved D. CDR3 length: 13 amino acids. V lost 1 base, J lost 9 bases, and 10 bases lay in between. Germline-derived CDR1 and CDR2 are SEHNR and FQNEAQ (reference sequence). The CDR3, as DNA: TGTGCCAGCAGCTTAGACATAACCCCCATTCAGTACTTC. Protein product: CASSLDITPIQYF.

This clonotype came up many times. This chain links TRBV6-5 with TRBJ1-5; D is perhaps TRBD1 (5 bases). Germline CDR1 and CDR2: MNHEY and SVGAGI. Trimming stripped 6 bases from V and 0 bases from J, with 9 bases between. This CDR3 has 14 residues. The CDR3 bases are TGTGCCAGCAGGAAGACAGTTAGCAATCAGCCCCAGCATTTT. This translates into CASRKTVSNQPQHF.